This paragraph reports one T cell receptor beta chain. This sample stems from a study of blood T cell repertoires in COVID-19. Deletions cut 2 bases from V and 1 base from J, with 9 bases between. The V gene's germline CDR1 is SGHTA and CDR2 FQGNSA. The CDR3 covers 15 residues. Source study methods: Amplification of reference gene primers provided the estimated nucleated cell counts. The assay was immunoSEQ multiplex PCR, and TCRdb's table has in-frame clones only and misses some. V, J and clone size are those of that table, while D and trimming were read from the DNA. The sample yields fewer than 200,000 clones, roughly 85% seen once.

The TCR was taken from a human donor with acute or convalescent COVID-19. The donor label of this sample is uncertain. The chain employs TRBV7-2 and TRBJ1-5; D call uncertain. The sample comprised peripheral blood. The CDR3: CASSLTYGSNQPQHF. The CDR3 nucleotides read TGTGCCAGCAGCTTAACATACGGGAGCAATCAGCCCCAGCATTTT.